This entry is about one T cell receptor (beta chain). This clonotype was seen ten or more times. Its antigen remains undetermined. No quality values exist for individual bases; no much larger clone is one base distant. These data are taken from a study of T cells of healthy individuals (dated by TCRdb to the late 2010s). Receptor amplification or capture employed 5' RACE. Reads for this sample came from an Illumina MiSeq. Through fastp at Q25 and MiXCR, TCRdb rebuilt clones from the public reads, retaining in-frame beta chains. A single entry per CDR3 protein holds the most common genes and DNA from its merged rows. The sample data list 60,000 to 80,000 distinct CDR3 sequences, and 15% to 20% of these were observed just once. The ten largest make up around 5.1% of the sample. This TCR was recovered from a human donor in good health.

The nucleotides are TGCAGTGCTAGAGCGCGCGCGAGGTGGACCGAGCAGTACTTC. Translation gives CSARARARWTEQYF. Rearrangement joined TRBV20-1 to TRBJ2-7; the D gene remains uncertain. The trim is 1 base for V and 6 bases for J, with a gap of 16 bases between the germline ends. The cysteine opens and the phenylalanine closes a CDR3 of 14 amino acids. The kept DNA is CDR3 alone, 42 bases in frame from the first base. The germline V gene encodes CDR1 DFQATT and CDR2 SNEGSKA (reference sequence).